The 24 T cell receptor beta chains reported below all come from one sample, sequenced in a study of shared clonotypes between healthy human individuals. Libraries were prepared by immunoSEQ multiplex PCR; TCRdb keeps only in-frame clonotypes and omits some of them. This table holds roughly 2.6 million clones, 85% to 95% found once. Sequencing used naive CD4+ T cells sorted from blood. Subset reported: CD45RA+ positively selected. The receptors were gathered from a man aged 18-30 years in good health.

CDR3 DNA sequence: TGTGCCACCAGCAGAGTGGAGGGTCCTGGGGCCAACGTCCTGACTTTC. Translating gives CATSRVEGPGANVLTF. The chain is built from TRBV15 and TRBJ2-6; the D gene is possibly TRBD2 (6 bases). CDR3 size: 16 residues. V was shortened by 1 base and J by 2 bases, with 9 bases between the two germline ends. Germline CDR1 LNHNV, CDR2 YYDKDF (reference sequence).

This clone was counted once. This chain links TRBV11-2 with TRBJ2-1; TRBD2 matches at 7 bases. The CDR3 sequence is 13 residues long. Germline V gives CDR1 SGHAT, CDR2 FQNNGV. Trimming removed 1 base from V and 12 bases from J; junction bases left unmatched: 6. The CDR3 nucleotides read TGTGCCAGCAGCTTAGGTGCGTGGGAGGGGCAGTTCTTC. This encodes CASSLGAWEGQFF. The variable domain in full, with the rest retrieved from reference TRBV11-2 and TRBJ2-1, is EAGVAQSPRYKIIEKRQSVAFWCNPISGHATLYWYQQILGQGPKLLIQFQNNGVVDDSQLPKDRFSAERLKGVDSTLKIQPAKLEDSAVYLCASSLGAWEGQFFGPGTRLTVL.

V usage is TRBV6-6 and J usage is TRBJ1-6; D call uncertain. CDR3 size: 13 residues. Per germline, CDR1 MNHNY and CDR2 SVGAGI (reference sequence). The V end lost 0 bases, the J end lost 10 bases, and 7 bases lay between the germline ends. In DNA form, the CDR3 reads TGTGCCAGCAGTTACTCGTGGAACTCACCCCTCCACTTT. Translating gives CASSYSWNSPLHF.

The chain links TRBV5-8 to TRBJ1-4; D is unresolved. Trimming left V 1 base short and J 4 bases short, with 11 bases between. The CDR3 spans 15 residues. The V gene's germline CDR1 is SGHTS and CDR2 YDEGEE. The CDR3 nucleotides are TGTGCCAGCAGCTTGTCGTTAGGGCTTAATGAAAAACTGTTTTTT. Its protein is CASSLSLGLNEKLFF.

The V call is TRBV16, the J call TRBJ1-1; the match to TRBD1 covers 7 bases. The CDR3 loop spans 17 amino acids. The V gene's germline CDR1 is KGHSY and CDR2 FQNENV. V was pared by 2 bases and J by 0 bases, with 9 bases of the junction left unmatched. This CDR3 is CASSQKGQQIMNTEAFF. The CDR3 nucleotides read TGTGCCAGCAGCCAAAAGGGACAGCAAATCATGAACACTGAAGCTTTCTTT. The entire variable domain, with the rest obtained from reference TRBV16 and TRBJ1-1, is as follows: GEEVAQTPKHLVRGEGQKAKLYCAPIKGHSYVFWYQQVLKNEFKFLISFQNENVFDETGMPKERFSAKCLPNSPCSLEIQATKLEDSAVYFCASSQKGQQIMNTEAFFGQGTRLTVV.

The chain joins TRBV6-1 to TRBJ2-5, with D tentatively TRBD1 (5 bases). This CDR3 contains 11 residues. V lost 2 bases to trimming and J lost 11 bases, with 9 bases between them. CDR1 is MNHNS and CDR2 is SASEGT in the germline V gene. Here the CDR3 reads CASSETGEQYF. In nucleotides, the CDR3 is TGTGCCAGCAGTGAAACAGGAGAACAGTACTTC.

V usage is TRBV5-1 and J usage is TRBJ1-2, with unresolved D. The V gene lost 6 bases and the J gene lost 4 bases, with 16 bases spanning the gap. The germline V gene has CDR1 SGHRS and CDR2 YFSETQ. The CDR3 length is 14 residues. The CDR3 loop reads CASNSDGVGYGYTF. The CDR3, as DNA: TGCGCCAGCAATTCGGATGGGGTGGGCTATGGCTACACCTTC.

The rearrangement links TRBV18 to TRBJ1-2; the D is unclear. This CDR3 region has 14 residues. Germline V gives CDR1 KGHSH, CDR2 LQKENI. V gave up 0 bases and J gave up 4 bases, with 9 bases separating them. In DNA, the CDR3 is TGTGCCAGCTCACCACCGGGTACCACCTATGGCTACACCTTC. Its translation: CASSPPGTTYGYTF.

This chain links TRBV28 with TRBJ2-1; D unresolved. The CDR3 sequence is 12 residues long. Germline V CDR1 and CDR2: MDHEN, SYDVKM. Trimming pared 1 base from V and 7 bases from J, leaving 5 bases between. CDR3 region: CASSLYKNEQFF. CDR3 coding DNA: TGTGCCAGCAGTTTATACAAGAATGAGCAGTTCTTC.

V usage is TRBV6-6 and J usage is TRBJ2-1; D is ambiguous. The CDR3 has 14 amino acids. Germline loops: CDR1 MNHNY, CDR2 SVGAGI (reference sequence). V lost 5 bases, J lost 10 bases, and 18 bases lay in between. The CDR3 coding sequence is TGTGCCAGCAGTCGCTCTCCGGACGCAACAGAGCAGTTCTTC. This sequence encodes CASSRSPDATEQFF.

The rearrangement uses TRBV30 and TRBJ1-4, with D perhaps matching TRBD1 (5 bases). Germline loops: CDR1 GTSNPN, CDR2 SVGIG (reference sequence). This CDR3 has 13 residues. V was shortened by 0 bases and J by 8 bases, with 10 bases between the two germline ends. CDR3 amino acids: CAWSVLQAEKLFF. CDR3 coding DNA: TGTGCCTGGAGTGTACTACAGGCCGAAAAACTGTTTTTT.

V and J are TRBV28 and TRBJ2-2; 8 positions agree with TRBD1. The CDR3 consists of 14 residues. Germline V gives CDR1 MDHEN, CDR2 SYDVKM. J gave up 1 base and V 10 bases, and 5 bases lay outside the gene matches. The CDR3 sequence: CATIGTGNTGELFF. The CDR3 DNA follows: TGTGCCACAATTGGGACAGGGAACACCGGGGAGCTGTTTTTT.

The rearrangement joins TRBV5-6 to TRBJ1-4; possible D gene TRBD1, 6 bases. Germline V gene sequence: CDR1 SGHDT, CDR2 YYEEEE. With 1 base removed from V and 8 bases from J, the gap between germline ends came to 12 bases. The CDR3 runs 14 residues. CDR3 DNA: TGTGCCAGCAGCTTGTTACAGGGTAGCGAAAAACTGTTTTTT. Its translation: CASSLLQGSEKLFF.

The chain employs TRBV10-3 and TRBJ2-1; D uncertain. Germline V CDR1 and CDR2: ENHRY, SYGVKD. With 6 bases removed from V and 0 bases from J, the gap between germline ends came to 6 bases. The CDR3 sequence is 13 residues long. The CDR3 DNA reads TGTGCCATCAGGGCCGCCTCCTACAATGAGCAGTTCTTC. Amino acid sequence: CAIRAASYNEQFF.

CDR3 in DNA: TGTGCCAGCATCCTCCTAGGGTCCGCCTACAATGAGCAGTTCTTC. Protein sequence: CASILLGSAYNEQFF. V and J are TRBV7-2 and TRBJ2-1; D remains ambiguous. Germline V gives CDR1 SGHTA, CDR2 FQGNSA. CDR3 length equals 15 residues. Trimming took 7 bases from V and 2 from J, leaving 15 bases between them.

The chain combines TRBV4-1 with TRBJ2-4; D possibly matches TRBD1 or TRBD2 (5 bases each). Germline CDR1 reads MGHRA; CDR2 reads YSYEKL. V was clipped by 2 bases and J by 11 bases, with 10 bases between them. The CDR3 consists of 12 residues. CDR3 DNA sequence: TGCGCCAGCAGCCAACCACGGGACCTTCAGTACTTC. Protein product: CASSQPRDLQYF.

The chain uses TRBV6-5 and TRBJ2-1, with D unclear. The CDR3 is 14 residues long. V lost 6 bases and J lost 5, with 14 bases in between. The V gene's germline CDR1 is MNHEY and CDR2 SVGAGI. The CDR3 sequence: CASRAGVGNNEQFF. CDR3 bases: TGTGCCAGCAGGGCAGGTGTGGGGAACAATGAGCAGTTCTTC.

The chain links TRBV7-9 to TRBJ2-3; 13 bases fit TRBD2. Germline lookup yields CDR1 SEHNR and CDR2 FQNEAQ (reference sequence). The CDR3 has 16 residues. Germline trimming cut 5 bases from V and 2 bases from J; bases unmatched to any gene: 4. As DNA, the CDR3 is TGTGCCAGCAGCCCGGGACTAGCGGGATTCACAGATACGCAGTATTTT. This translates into CASSPGLAGFTDTQYF.

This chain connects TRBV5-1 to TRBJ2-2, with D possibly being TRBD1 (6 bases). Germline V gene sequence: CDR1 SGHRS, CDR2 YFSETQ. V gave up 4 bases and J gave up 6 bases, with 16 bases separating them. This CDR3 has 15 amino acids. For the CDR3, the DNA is TGCGCCAGCAGCACGCTTCCCGGACAGTCCGGGGAGCTGTTTTTT. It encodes CASSTLPGQSGELFF.

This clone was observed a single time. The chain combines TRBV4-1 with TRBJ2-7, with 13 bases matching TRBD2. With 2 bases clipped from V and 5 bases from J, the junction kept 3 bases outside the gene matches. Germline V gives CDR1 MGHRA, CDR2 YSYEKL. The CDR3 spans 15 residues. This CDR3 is CASSQPTSGRDEQYF. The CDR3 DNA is TGCGCCAGCAGCCAACCTACTAGCGGGAGGGACGAGCAGTACTTC.

CDR3 residues: CASRRQGGGGTEAFF. For the CDR3, the DNA is TGTGCCAGCCGCCGACAGGGAGGAGGTGGCACTGAAGCTTTCTTT. This chain connects TRBV6-5 to TRBJ1-1; 7 positions match TRBD1. The CDR3 is made up of 15 amino acids. Looked up from germline, CDR1 is MNHEY and CDR2 is SVGAGI. Trimming took 8 bases from V and 4 from J; bases not matched to a gene: 13.

The CDR3 DNA follows: TGCGCCAGCAGTGAGGGGGTGTGGGGAGGCACAGATACGCAGTATTTT. Protein sequence: CASSEGVWGGTDTQYF. The chain couples TRBV10-1 to TRBJ2-3, with a tentative D call TRBD2 (5 bases). CDR1 is WNHNN, CDR2 SYGVQD, per germline (reference sequence). The CDR3 length is 16 residues. Trimming left V 2 bases short and J 1 base short, with 13 bases between.

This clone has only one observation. This CDR3 is CAIRLGDKPLGEQYF. In DNA form, the CDR3 reads TGTGCCATCAGGCTCGGGGACAAACCTTTAGGGGAGCAGTACTTC. The chain recombines TRBV10-3 with TRBJ2-7; tentative D call: TRBD1 (6 bases). Trimming stripped 6 bases from V and 7 bases from J, with 22 bases between. CDR3 length equals 15 residues. The germline V gene has CDR1 ENHRY and CDR2 SYGVKD.

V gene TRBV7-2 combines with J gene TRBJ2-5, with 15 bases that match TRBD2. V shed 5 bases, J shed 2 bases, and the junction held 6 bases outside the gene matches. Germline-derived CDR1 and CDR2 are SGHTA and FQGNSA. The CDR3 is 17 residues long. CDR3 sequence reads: CASSPGTSGGFQETQYF. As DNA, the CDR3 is TGTGCCAGCAGCCCCGGGACTAGCGGGGGGTTTCAAGAGACCCAGTACTTC.